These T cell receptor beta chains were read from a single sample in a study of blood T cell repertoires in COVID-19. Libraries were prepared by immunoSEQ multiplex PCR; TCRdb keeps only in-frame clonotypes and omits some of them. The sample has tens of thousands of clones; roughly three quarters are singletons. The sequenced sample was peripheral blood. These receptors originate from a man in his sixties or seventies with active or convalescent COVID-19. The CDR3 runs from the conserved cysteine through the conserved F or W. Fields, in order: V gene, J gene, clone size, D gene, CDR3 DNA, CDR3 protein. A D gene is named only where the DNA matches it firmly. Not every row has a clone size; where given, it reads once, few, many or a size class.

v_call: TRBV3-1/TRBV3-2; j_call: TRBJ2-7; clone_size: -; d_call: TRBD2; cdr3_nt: TGTGCCAGCAGCTTTCAGGGACTAGCGGGGGAGCAGTACTTC; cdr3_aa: CASSFQGLAGEQYF
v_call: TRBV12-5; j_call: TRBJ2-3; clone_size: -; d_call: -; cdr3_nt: TGTGCTAGTGGTCCGGAAGGGGTGGATACGCAGTATTTT; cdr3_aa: CASGPEGVDTQYF
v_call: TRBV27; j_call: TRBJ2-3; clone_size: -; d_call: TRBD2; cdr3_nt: TGTGCCAGCAGTCGAGCGGGGGCGAAGGCAGATACGCAGTATTTT; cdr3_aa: CASSRAGAKADTQYF
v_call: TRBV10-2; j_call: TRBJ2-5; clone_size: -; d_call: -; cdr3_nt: TGCGCCAGCAGGCTTGGGAGGGAGACCCAGTACTTC; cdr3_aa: CASRLGRETQYF
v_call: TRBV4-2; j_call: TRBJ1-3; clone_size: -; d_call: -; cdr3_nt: TGTGCCAGCAGCCAAACGGGTGGTTCTGGAAACACCATATATTTT; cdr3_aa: CASSQTGGSGNTIYF
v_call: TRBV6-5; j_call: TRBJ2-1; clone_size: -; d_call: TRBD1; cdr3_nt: TGTGCCAGCAGTTCACCGGGACAGGGATATAATGAGCAGTTCTTC; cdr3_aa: CASSSPGQGYNEQFF
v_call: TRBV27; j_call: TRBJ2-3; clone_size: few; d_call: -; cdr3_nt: TGTGCCAGCAGTGAGGATGCCAACACAGATACGCAGTATTTT; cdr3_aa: CASSEDANTDTQYF
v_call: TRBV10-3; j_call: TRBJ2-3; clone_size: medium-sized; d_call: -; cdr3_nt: TGTGCCATCAGTGAGGTAGGCACAGATACGCAGTATTTT; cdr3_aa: CAISEVGTDTQYF
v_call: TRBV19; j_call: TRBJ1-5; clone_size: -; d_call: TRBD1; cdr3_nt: TGTGCCAGTAGTAATCAGGGGGTAAATCAGCCCCAGCATTTT; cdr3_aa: CASSNQGVNQPQHF
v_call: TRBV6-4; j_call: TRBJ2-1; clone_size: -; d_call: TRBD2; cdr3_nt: TGTGCCAGCAGTGAGGTCCTAGCGGGGGTACAGTTCTTC; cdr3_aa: CASSEVLAGVQFF
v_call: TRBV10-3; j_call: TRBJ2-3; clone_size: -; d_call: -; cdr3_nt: TGTGCCATCTCCCGGGGTGAGGTAACAGATACGCAGTATTTT; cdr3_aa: CAISRGEVTDTQYF
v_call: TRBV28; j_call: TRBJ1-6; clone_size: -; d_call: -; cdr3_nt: TGTGCCAGCAGTTCCGCGGGAGGTAATTCACCCCTCCACTTT; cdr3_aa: CASSSAGGNSPLHF
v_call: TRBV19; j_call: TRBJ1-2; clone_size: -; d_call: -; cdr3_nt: TGTGCCAGTAGTATAGATCTAATGCTTAACTATGGCTACACCTTC; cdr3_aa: CASSIDLMLNYGYTF
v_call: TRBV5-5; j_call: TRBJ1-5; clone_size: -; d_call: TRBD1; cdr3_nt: TGTGCCAGCAGCTTGACTCTCACAGGGGCTAATCAACAGCCCCAGCATTTT; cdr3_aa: CASSLTLTGANQQPQHF
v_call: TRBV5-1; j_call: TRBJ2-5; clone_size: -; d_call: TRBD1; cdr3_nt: TGCGCCAGCAGCTCCGGGACAGGGGACGCAAGGTGGACCCAGTACTTC; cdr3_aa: CASSSGTGDARWTQYF
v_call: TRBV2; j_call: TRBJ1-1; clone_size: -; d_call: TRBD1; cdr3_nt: TGTGCCAGCAGGGACCGACAGGGGGCGCGTTCGGACACTGAAGCTTTCTTT; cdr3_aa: CASRDRQGARSDTEAFF
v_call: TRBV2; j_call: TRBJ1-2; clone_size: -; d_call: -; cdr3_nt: TGTGCCAGCAGTGAAGACGTTGACAGAACCTATGGCTACACCTTC; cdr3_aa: CASSEDVDRTYGYTF
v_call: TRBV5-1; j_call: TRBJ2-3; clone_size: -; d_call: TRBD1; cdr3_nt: TGCGCCAGCAGCTTACAGGATGGGACAGGCCCGGGCACAGATACGCAGTATTTT; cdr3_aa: CASSLQDGTGPGTDTQYF
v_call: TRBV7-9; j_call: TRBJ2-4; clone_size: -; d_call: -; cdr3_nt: TGTGCCAGCAGCTCCGCGGGGCACATTCAGTACTTC; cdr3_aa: CASSSAGHIQYF
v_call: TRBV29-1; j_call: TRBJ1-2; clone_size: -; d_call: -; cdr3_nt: TGCAGCGTTGTCGGAGGGGACTATGGCTACACCTTC; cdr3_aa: CSVVGGDYGYTF
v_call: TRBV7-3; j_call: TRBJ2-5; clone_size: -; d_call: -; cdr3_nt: TGTGCCAGCAGCCCGAATAGCGAACTCCAAGAGACCCAGTACTTC; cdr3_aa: CASSPNSELQETQYF
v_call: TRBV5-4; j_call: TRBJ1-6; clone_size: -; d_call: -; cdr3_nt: TGTGCCAGCAGCTTTCCACAGGGAAAATCACCCCTCCACTTT; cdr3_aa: CASSFPQGKSPLHF
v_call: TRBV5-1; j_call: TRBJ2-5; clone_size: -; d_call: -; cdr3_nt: TGCGCCAGCAGCCCCGACAGGTCCCAAGAGACCCAGTACTTC; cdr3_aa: CASSPDRSQETQYF
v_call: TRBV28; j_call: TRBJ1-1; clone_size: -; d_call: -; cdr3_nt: TGTGCCAGCAGTCCCACGGAGAGTACTTCGCGAGAAGCTTTCTTT; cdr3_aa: CASSPTESTSREAFF
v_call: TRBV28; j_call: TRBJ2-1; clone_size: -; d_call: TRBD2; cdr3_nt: TGTGCCAGCAGCTCACCTAGCGGGGGGGTAAATGAGCAGTTCTTC; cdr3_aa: CASSSPSGGVNEQFF
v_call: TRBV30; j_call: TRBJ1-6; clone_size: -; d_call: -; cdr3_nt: TGTGCCTGGTCCCAGAGCGGGGACTCACCCCTCCACTTT; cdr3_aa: CAWSQSGDSPLHF
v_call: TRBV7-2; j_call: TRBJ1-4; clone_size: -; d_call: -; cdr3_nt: TGTGCCAGCAGCTTACAGGTTCAAAATGAAAAACTGTTTTTT; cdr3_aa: CASSLQVQNEKLFF
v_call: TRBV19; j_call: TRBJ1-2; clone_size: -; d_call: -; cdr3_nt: TGTGCCAGTAGTATAGATCGTTCGCTTGTTGGGGCCTACACCTTC; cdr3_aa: CASSIDRSLVGAYTF
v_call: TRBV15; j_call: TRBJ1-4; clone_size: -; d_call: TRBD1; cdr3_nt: TGTGCCACCAGCAGAGGTGGGACAGGGTTTGAAAAACTGTTTTTT; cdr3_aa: CATSRGGTGFEKLFF
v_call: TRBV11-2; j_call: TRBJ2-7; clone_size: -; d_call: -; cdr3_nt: TGTGCCAGCAGCTTAGAGCGAGGTCAAACACACTCCTACGAGCAGTACTTC; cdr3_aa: CASSLERGQTHSYEQYF
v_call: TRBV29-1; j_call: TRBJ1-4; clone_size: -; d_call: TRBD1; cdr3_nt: TGCAGCGTTGAAGGAGGGGGCTCCAATGAAAAACTGTTTTTT; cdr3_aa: CSVEGGGSNEKLFF
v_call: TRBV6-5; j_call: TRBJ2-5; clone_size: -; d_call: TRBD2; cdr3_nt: TGTGCCAGCAGTTGGCTTAGCGGGGGGGAAGAGACCCAGTACTTC; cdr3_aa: CASSWLSGGEETQYF
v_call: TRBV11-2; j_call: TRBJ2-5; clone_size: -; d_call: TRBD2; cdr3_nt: TGTGCCAGCAGCTTGAGTAGCGGGGGCCCCATCCAAGAGACCCAGTACTTC; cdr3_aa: CASSLSSGGPIQETQYF
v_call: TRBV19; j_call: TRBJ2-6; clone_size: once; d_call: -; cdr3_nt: TGTGCCAGTAGTATACCCCTCTGGAAAGACAGGGCCAACGTCCTGACTTTC; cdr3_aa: CASSIPLWKDRANVLTF
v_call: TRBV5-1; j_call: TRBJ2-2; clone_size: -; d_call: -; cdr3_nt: TGCGCCAGCAGCCCTCGGGGGGCGGGGACGACCGGGGAGCTGTTTTTT; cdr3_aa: CASSPRGAGTTGELFF
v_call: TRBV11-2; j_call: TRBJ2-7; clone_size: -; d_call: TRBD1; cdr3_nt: TGTGCCAGCAGCCCCTCCAGACAGGGTGGGGTTGGGCAGTACTTC; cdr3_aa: CASSPSRQGGVGQYF
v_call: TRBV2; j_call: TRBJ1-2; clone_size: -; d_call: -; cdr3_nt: TGTGCCAGCAGTGCCCTCCGGGGGGATAATGGCTACACCTTC; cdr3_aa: CASSALRGDNGYTF
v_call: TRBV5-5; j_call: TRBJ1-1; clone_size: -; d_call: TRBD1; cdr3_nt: TGTGCCAGCAGCCTGGAGACAGGGCTTGCGGCTTTCTTT; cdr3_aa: CASSLETGLAAFF
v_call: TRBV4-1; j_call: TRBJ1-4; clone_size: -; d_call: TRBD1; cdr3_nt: TGCGCCAGCAGCCAATCGAACTGGGACAGGGAAAAACTGTTTTTT; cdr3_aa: CASSQSNWDREKLFF
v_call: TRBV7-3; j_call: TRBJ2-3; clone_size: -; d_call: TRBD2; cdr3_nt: TGTGCCAGCAGCTTAGATTGGACTAGCGGGCGAGTGATGCAGTATTTT; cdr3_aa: CASSLDWTSGRVMQYF
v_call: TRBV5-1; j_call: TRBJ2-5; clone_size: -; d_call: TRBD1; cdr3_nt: TGCGCCAGCAGCTTGTCCACAGGGGCGGTACAAGAGACCCAGTACTTC; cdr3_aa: CASSLSTGAVQETQYF
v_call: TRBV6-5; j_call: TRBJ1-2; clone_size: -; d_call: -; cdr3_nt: TGTGCCAGTTCGATTCAACAGGATAACTATGGCTACACCTTC; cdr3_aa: CASSIQQDNYGYTF
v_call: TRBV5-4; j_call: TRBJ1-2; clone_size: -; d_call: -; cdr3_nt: TGTGCCAGCAGCTTCCCGAATCGGGCCAGGGGCCCCGCCGCCACCTTC; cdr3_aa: CASSFPNRARGPAATF
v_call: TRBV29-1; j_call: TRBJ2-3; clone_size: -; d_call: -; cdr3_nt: TGCAGCGTTGAAAGGGGCGATTTCACAGATACGCAGTATTTT; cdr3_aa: CSVERGDFTDTQYF
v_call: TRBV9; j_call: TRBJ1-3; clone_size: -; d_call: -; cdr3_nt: TGTGCCAGCAGCGTATATAGCTCTGGAAACACCATATATTTT; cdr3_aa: CASSVYSSGNTIYF
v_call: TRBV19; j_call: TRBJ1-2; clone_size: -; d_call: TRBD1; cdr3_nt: TGTGCCAGTAGCGATCACAGGGGGAGTTACACCTTC; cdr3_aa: CASSDHRGSYTF
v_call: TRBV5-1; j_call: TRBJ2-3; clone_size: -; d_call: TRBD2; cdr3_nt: TGCGCCAGCAGCTTGGTTAGCGGGGGGGCAGATACGCAGTATTTT; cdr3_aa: CASSLVSGGADTQYF
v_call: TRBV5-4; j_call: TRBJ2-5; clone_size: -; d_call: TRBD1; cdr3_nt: TGTGCCAGCAGCTCCCCCAGGACAGGGGTACGTGAGACCCAGTACTTC; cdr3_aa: CASSSPRTGVRETQYF
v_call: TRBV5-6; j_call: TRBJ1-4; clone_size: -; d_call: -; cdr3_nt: TGTGCCAGCAGCTTAGGGGGTTGGGAAAAACTGTTTTTT; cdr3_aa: CASSLGGWEKLFF
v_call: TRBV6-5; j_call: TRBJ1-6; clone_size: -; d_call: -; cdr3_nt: TGTGCCAGCAGTTCCTCGCCAGGGACAAGGTCACCCCTCCACTTT; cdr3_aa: CASSSSPGTRSPLHF